This TCR beta chain stems from a study of patients and donors after allogeneic stem cell transplantation. The V gene end was trimmed by 3 bases and the J gene end by 4 bases; junction bases not matched to a gene: 3. Germline assignment: CDR1 MNHEY and CDR2 SVGAGI. CDR3 length: 14 amino acids. This clonotype was recorded a few times. One entry per CDR3 protein, called by TCRdb with MiXCR from the RT-PCR reads. The table includes approximately 170,000 distinct CDR3 sequences, around 30% detected once. This sequence was found in a human donor who was either an allogeneic HSCT recipient or a stem cell or donor lymphocyte infusion donor (not recorded which). It is not recorded whose cells these are; they may come from a transplant donor. Sequencing was carried out using blood, either unsorted or a sorted T cell fraction (not recorded which). This chain links TRBV6-5 with TRBJ2-5; 9 nucleotides line up with TRBD2. CDR3 region: CASSYLAGVETQYF. In DNA form, the CDR3 reads TGTGCCAGCAGTTATTTAGCGGGAGTAGAGACCCAGTACTTC.